One and the same sample provided the 7 T cell receptor beta chains below, sequenced in a study of response to subunit inactivated influenza vaccine. TCRdb passed the RT-PCR reads through MiXCR, listing each CDR3 protein once. This table holds a few hundred thousand distinct CDR3 sequences, around 7.7% found once. Sample: PBMCs from blood, taken around 25 months after vaccination. The receptors come from a man aged 50 to 75 who received an inactivated influenza vaccine.

This clonotype appeared a few times. CDR3 region: CSARRGDVLSKNIQYF. CDR3 bases: TGCAGTGCTAGGCGAGGGGATGTATTGAGCAAAAACATTCAGTACTTC. The rearrangement links TRBV20-1 to TRBJ2-4; D possibly matches TRBD1 or TRBD2 (5 bases each). Germline V gene data show CDR1 as DFQATT and CDR2 as SNEGSKA (reference sequence). Trimming shortened V by 3 bases and J by 3 bases, and 18 bases separated the two germline ends. CDR3 length equals 16 residues.

This clonotype was counted between two and nine times. The gene calls are TRBV6-2 or TRBV6-3 and TRBJ1-1; D ambiguous. CDR1 and CDR2 from the germline V gene are MNHEY and SVGEGT. With 0 bases removed from V and 3 bases from J, the gap between germline ends came to 8 bases. The CDR3 covers 14 residues. CDR3 DNA: TGTGCCAGCAGTTACTCGAGGCTCGACACTGAAGCTTTCTTT. Encoded protein: CASSYSRLDTEAFF.

The gene calls are TRBV20-1 and TRBJ2-3; D is perhaps TRBD1 or TRBD2 (5 bases each). There are 14 residues in the CDR3. The V and J ends lost 1 base and 4 bases respectively, with 12 bases between them. The germline V gene has CDR1 DFQATT and CDR2 SNEGSKA (reference sequence). The chain's CDR3 is CSARVGPPPDTQYF. The CDR3, as DNA: TGCAGTGCTAGAGTGGGACCCCCCCCAGATACGCAGTATTTT.

The genes are TRBV20-1 and TRBJ2-4, with 13 nucleotides matching TRBD2. Germline lookup yields CDR1 DFQATT and CDR2 SNEGSKA (reference sequence). With 4 bases clipped from V and 7 bases from J, the junction kept 7 bases outside the gene matches. There are 15 residues in the CDR3. This chain's CDR3 is CSATVLAGGVNIQYF. DNA for the CDR3: TGCAGTGCTACCGTACTAGCGGGGGGGGTTAACATTCAGTACTTC.

In its sample, this clonotype was seen a few times. The V gene is TRBV28, the J gene TRBJ1-1, with TRBD1 matching over 7 bases. In germline, CDR1 is MDHEN, CDR2 SYDVKM. After removal of 3 bases from V and 4 bases from J, the junction contained 5 bases not matched to a gene. The CDR3 has 14 residues. The CDR3 reads CASSLTGRGTEAFF. The CDR3 DNA sequence: TGTGCCAGCAGTTTGACAGGGAGGGGCACTGAAGCTTTCTTT.

The J gene is TRBJ2-3, the V gene TRBV20-1, with 11 bases lining up with TRBD2. In germline, CDR1 is DFQATT, CDR2 SNEGSKA (reference sequence). The CDR3 length is 15 residues. V dropped 5 bases and J dropped 0; count of bases not matched to a gene: 4. The CDR3 coding sequence is TGCAGTGCTCAGGCTAGCGGGGGGAGCACAGATACGCAGTATTTT. This gives the protein CSAQASGGSTDTQYF.

This clonotype showed up many times. V gene TRBV7-2 combines with J gene TRBJ1-2, with a weak D call TRBD1 (5 bases). The CDR3 sequence is 12 residues long. Germline V CDR1 and CDR2: SGHTA, FQGNSA. Trimming pared 4 bases from V and 8 bases from J, leaving 11 bases between. The CDR3 region is CASSSQGWGYTF. CDR3 in DNA: TGTGCCAGCAGCTCTCAGGGATGGGGCTACACCTTC.